A single T cell receptor beta chain is shown here with its context. Its antigen remains unknown. Relative to the germline gene, one junction end is altered; a read error may explain this. This entry is derived from a study of T cells in Graves' hyperthyroidism and ophthalmopathy. The study's findings and limits: Progression to ophthalmopathy was predicted a median of 6.5 months early.

TCR beta CDR3 regions were amplified from RNA. Researchers ran a first-round RT-PCR on the TCR CDR3 using the HTBI primer set. TCRdb used MiXCR to reprocess the multiplex PCR reads, holding one entry per CDR3 protein. The sample lists hundreds of thousands of distinct CDR3 sequences; approximately 15% were seen once. A Clinical Activity Score of at least 3, a NOSPECS grade of at least 4 and a duration under 3 months were recorded in the ophthalmopathy patients. Uncontrolled infections, other autoimmune diseases, pregnancy or lactation led to exclusion of patients. Clinical symptoms, serum thyroxine and TRAb, thyroid ultrasound and orbital computed tomography together formed the diagnostic basis. The CDR3 has 12 amino acids. Germline V gives CDR1 SGHRS, CDR2 YFSETQ.

J is TRBJ2-5 and V is TRBV5-1, with unresolved D. The material sequenced was blood. The receptor comes from a woman in her forties or fifties with Graves' ophthalmopathy. The CDR3 region is CASSLGKETHYF. CDR3 coding DNA: TGCGCCAGCAGCTTGGGGAAAGAGACCCACTACTTC.